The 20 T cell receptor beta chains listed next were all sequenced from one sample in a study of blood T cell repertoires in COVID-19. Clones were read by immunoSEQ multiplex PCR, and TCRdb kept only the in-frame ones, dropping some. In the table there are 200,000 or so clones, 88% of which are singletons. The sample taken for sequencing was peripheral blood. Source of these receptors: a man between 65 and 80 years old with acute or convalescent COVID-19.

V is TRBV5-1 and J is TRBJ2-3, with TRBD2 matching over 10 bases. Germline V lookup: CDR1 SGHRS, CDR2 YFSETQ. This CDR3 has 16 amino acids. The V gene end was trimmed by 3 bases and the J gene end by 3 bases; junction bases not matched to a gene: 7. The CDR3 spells CASSWGASGSTDTQYF. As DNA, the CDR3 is TGCGCCAGCAGCTGGGGGGCTAGCGGGAGTACAGATACGCAGTATTTT.

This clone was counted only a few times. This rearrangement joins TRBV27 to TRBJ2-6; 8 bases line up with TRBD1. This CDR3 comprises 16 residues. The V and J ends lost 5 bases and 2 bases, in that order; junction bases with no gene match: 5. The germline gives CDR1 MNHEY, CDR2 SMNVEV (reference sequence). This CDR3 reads CASSTRTGTGANVLTF. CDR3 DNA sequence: TGTGCCAGCAGTACGCGGACAGGGACTGGGGCCAACGTCCTGACTTTC.

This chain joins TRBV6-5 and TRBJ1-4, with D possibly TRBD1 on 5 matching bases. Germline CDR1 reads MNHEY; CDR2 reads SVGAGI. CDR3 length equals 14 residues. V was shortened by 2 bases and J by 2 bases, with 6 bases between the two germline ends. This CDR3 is CASSYGGTNEKLFF. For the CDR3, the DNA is TGTGCCAGCAGTTACGGGGGGACTAATGAAAAACTGTTTTTT.

CDR3: CASSFGTGATGELFF. In DNA form, the CDR3 reads TGTGCCAGCAGCTTCGGGACAGGGGCGACCGGGGAGCTGTTTTTT. V and J are TRBV11-3 and TRBJ2-2; 10 positions match TRBD1. The CDR3 spans 15 residues. Per germline, CDR1 SGHNT and CDR2 YENEEA. V dropped 3 bases and J dropped 5; count of bases not matched to a gene: 3.

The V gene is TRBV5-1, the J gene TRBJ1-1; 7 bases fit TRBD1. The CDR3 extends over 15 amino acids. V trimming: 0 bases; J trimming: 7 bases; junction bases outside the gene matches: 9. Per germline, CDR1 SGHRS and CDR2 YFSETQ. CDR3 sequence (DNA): TGCGCCAGCAGCTTGGGGGGAAGGGACAGCAATGAAGCTTTCTTT. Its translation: CASSLGGRDSNEAFF. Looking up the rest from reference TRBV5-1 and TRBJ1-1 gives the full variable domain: KAGVTQTPRYLIKTRGQQVTLSCSPISGHRSVSWYQQTPGQGLQFLFEYFSETQRNKGNFPGRFSGRQFSNSRSEMNVSTLELGDSALYLCASSLGGRDSNEAFFGQGTRLTVV.

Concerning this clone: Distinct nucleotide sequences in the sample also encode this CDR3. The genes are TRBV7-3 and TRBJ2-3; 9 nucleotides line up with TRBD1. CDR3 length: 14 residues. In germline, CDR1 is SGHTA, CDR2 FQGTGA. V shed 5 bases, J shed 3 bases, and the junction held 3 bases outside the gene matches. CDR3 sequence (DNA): TGTGCCAGCAGCACGACAGGGGGGACAGATACGCAGTATTTT. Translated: CASSTTGGTDTQYF.

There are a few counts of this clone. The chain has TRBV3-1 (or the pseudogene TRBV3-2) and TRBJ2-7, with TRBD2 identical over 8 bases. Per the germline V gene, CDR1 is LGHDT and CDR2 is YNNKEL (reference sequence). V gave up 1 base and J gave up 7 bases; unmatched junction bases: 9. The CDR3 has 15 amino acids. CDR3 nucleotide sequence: TGTGCCAGCAGCCAAGTTAGCAGCGGGAGAGGGGAGCAGTACTTC. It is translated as CASSQVSSGRGEQYF.

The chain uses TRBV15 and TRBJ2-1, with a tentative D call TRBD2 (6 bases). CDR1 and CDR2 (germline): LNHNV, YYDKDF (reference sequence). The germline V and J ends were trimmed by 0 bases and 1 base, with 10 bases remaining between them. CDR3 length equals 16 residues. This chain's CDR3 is CATSRDKGRSYNEQFF. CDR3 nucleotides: TGTGCCACCAGCAGAGATAAGGGGAGGTCCTACAATGAGCAGTTCTTC.

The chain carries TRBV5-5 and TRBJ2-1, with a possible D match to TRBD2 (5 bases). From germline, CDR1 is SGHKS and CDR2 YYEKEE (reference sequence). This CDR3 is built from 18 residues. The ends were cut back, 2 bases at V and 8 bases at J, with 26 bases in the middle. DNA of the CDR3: TGTGCCAGCAGCTTAGATGCCCGCTTCGGGGAGAGTACGGATGAGCAGTTCTTC. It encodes CASSLDARFGESTDEQFF.

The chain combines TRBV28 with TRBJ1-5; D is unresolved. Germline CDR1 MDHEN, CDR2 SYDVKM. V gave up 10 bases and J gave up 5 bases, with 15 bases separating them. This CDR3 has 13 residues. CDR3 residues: CATSSMRDQPQHF. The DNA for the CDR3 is TGTGCCACCTCAAGTATGAGGGATCAGCCCCAGCATTTT.

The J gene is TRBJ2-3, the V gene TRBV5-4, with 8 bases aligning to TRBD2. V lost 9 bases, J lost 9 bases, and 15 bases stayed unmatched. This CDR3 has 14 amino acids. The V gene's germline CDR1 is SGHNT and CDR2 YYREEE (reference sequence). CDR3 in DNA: TGTGCCACCTTAGAGCGGGGGTCCCTCCGGACGCAGTATTTT. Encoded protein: CATLERGSLRTQYF.

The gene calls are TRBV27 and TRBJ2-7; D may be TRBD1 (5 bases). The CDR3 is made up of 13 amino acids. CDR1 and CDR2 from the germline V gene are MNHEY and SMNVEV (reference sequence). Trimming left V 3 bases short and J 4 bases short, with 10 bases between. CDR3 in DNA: TGTGCCAGCAGTTTTCAGGGTCGGTACGAGCAGTACTTC. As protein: CASSFQGRYEQYF.

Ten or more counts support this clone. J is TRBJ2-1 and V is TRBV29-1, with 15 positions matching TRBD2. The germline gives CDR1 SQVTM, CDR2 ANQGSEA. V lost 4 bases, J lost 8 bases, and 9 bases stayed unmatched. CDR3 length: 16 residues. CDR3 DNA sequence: TGCAGCGTTGTGGGACTAGCGGGAGGTCACAGGGATGAGCAGTTCTTC. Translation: CSVVGLAGGHRDEQFF.

In DNA form, the CDR3 reads TGTGCCAGTAACCGGGACAGGGGGAGCTACGAGCAGTACTTC. Protein product: CASNRDRGSYEQYF. The rearrangement joins TRBV19 to TRBJ2-7; 11 bases map to TRBD1. CDR1 and CDR2 from the germline V gene are LNHDA and SQIVND (reference sequence). The CDR3 is 14 residues long. The junction had 5 bases not matched to a gene; V was cut back by 7 bases and J by 3 bases.

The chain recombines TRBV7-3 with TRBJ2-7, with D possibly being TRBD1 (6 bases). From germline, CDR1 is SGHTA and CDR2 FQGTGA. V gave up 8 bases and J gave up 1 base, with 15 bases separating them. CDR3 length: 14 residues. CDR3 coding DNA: TGTGCCAGCTCGCAGGGGACAATATCCTACGAGCAGTACTTC. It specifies CASSQGTISYEQYF. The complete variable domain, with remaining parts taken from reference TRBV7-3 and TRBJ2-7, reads GAGVSQTPSNKVTEKGKYVELRCDPISGHTALYWYRQSLGQGPEFLIYFQGTGAADDSGLPNDRFFAVRPEGSVSTLKIQRTERGDSAVYLCASSQGTISYEQYFGPGTRLTVT.

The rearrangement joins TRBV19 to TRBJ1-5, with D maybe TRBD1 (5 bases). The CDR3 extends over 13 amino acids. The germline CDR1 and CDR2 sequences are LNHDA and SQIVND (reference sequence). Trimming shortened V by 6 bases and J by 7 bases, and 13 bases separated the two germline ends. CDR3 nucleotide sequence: TGTGCCAGTAGGATGGAGGGGCTGCAGCCCCAGCATTTT. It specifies CASRMEGLQPQHF.

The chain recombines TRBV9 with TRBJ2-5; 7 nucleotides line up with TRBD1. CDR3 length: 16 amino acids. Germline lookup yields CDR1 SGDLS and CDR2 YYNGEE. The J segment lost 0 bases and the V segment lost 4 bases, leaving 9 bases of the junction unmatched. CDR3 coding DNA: TGTGCCAGCAGCTTCGGGACAGAAAAGTACCAAGAGACCCAGTACTTC. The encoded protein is CASSFGTEKYQETQYF.

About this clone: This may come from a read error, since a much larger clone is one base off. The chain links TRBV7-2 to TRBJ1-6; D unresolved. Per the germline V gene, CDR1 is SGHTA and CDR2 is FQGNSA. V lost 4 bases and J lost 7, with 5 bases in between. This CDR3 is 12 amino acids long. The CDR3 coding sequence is TGTGCCAGCAGCTCGCGGAATTCACCCCTCCACTTT. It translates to CASSSRNSPLHF. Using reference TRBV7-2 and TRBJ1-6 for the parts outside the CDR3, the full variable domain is GAGVSQSPSNKVTEKGKDVELRCDPISGHTALYWYRQSLGQGLEFLIYFQGNSAPDKSGLPSDRFSAERTGGSVSTLTIQRTQQEDSAVYLCASSSRNSPLHFGNGTRLTVT.

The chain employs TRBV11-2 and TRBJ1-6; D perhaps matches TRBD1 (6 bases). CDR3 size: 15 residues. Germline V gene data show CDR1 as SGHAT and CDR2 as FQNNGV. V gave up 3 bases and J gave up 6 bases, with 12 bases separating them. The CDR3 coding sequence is TGTGCCAGCAGCTTCGAGACAGGCCCTAATTCACCCCTCCACTTT. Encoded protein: CASSFETGPNSPLHF. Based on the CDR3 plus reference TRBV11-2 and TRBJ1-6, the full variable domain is EAGVAQSPRYKIIEKRQSVAFWCNPISGHATLYWYQQILGQGPKLLIQFQNNGVVDDSQLPKDRFSAERLKGVDSTLKIQPAKLEDSAVYLCASSFETGPNSPLHFGNGTRLTVT.

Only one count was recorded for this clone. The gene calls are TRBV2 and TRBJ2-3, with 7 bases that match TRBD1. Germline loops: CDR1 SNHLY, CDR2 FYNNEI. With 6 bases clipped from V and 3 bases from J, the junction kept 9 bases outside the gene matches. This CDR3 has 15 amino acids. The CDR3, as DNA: TGTGCCAGCAGCGACCGTTCAGGGGGAACAGATACGCAGTATTTT. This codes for CASSDRSGGTDTQYF.